This T cell receptor (beta chain) derives from a study of radiotherapy plus CTLA-4 blockade in lung cancer. Study-wide context: There were objective responses in around 18% of patients, and 30% to 35% had disease control.

Study-level points and caveats: After radiotherapy and ipilimumab, tumor-derived clones expanded in peripheral blood.

As for this clone: Its antigen is unidentified.

Participants had chemo-refractory metastatic non-small-cell lung cancer and were treated with focal radiation plus ipilimumab CTLA-4 blockade. Some clones are missing from TCRdb's copy, which holds only in-frame ones; the method was immunoSEQ multiplex PCR. The table records roughly 110,000 clones, 81% of them present only once. Trimming cost V 1 base and J 7 bases; bases outside gene matches: 6. The length of the CDR3 is 14 residues. Germline V CDR1 and CDR2: SGHTA, FQGNSA. This chain uses TRBV7-2 with TRBJ1-2; 7 nucleotides align to TRBD1. This TCR came from a human donor with non-small cell lung cancer that progressed on radiotherapy plus ipilimumab. Some clones in this sample may be carry-over from other donors' samples. The source was peripheral blood, collected from a patient treated with radiotherapy plus ipilimumab. CDR3 bases: TGTGCCAGCAGCTTAGGCTACAGGGGAAGTGGCTACACCTTC. It codes for CASSLGYRGSGYTF. The whole variable domain, remainder taken from reference TRBV7-2 and TRBJ1-2, is GAGVSQSPSNKVTEKGKDVELRCDPISGHTALYWYRQSLGQGLEFLIYFQGNSAPDKSGLPSDRFSAERTGGSVSTLTIQRTQQEDSAVYLCASSLGYRGSGYTFGSGTRLTVV.